These 27 T cell receptor beta chains originate from one sample sequenced in a study of T cell responses to AZD1222 COVID-19 vaccine. Sequencing used immunoSEQ multiplex PCR; TCRdb keeps in-frame clones, though not all of them. This repertoire shows 150,000 to 190,000 clones, about nine tenths found once; its top ten account for about 9.8%. Material: peripheral blood, obtained 28 days after the second AZD1222 dose. Every receptor here comes from an adult who received the AZD1222 COVID-19 vaccine.

The chain carries TRBV7-8 and TRBJ2-7; D possibly uses TRBD1 or TRBD2 (6 bases each). Germline V CDR1 and CDR2: SGHVS, FQNEAQ. This CDR3 has 13 amino acids. V lost 4 bases and J 4 bases, leaving 11 bases between the germline ends. CDR3 residues: CASSWGASYEQYF. The CDR3 region has the DNA TGTGCCAGCAGCTGGGGGGCTTCATACGAGCAGTACTTC. The full variable domain, in which reference TRBV7-8 and TRBJ2-7 provide the parts outside the CDR3, is GAGVSQSPRYKVAKRGQDVALRCDPISGHVSLFWYQQALGQGPEFLTYFQNEAQLDKSGLPSDRFFAERPEGSVSTLKIQRTQQEDSAVYLCASSWGASYEQYFGPGTRLTVT.

This clone was seen only a few times. Distinct nucleotide sequences in the sample also encode this CDR3. CDR3 in DNA: TGTGCCAGCAGCTTCCTTGGGGAGCAGTACTTC. It encodes CASSFLGEQYF. V usage is TRBV7-2 and J usage is TRBJ2-7; no firm D call. V lost 3 bases and J 7 bases, leaving 7 bases between the germline ends. The germline gives CDR1 SGHTA, CDR2 FQGNSA. The CDR3 has 11 residues.

The V and J genes are TRBV2 and TRBJ2-7, with D unresolved. The germline CDR1 and CDR2 sequences are SNHLY and FYNNEI. The CDR3 runs to 11 residues. With 1 base removed from V and 5 bases from J, the gap between germline ends came to 3 bases. The CDR3 reads CASSEVHEQYF. CDR3 DNA sequence: TGTGCCAGCAGTGAAGTCCACGAGCAGTACTTC.

This clone was picked up one time. The rearrangement joins TRBV6-5 to TRBJ2-1; 11 bases fit TRBD2. The germline CDR1 and CDR2 sequences are MNHEY and SVGAGI. This CDR3 contains 15 residues. Unmatched junction bases numbered 5, after V lost 6 bases and J lost 4 bases. The CDR3 region has the DNA TGTGCCAGCAGCCGAGGACTAGCGGGTTACAATGAGCAGTTCTTC. Translated: CASSRGLAGYNEQFF.

The chain combines TRBV6-2 or TRBV6-3 with TRBJ2-7, with D uncertain. This CDR3 has 13 amino acids. CDR1 is MNHEY and CDR2 is SVGEGT in the germline V gene. V was cut by 2 bases and J by 1 base, with 6 bases left in between. The CDR3 protein is CASSYGPSYEQYF. CDR3 bases: TGTGCCAGCAGTTACGGGCCATCCTACGAGCAGTACTTC.

The V and J genes are TRBV18 and TRBJ2-5; D perhaps matches TRBD1 (6 bases). This CDR3 is built from 14 residues. V was cut by 3 bases and J by 5 bases, with 13 bases left in between. Germline V CDR1 and CDR2: KGHSH, LQKENI. CDR3 sequence reads: CASSPAGERETQYF. DNA of the CDR3: TGTGCCAGCTCACCCGCAGGGGAGAGGGAGACCCAGTACTTC.

This clone has just a few counts. The J gene is TRBJ1-2, the V gene TRBV9; perhaps TRBD1 as D (6 bases). The V gene's germline CDR1 is SGDLS and CDR2 YYNGEE. Between the trimmed V and J ends, which lost 0 bases and 8 bases, there was a span of 11 bases. The CDR3 contains 13 residues. In nucleotides, the CDR3 is TGTGCCAGCAGCGTAGAGGTAGGGGGAGGCTACACCTTC. Its translation is CASSVEVGGGYTF.

This chain joins TRBV12-3 or TRBV12-4 and TRBJ2-2, with a possible D match to TRBD1 (5 bases). The ends were cut back, 6 bases at V and 4 bases at J, with 9 bases in the middle. The CDR3 is 13 residues long. The CDR3 coding sequence is TGTGCCAGCAGCCGACAGAGCACCGGGGAGCTGTTTTTT. Protein sequence: CASSRQSTGELFF.

This CDR3 reads CASSYRGRGEQYF. In DNA form, the CDR3 reads TGTGCCAGCAGTTACAGGGGGCGAGGCGAGCAGTACTTC. This rearrangement joins TRBV6-2 or TRBV6-3 to TRBJ2-7, with 7 bases matching TRBD1. V lost 2 bases, J lost 6 bases, and 4 bases stayed unmatched. Looked up from germline, CDR1 is MNHEY and CDR2 is SVGEGT. The CDR3 extends over 13 amino acids.

This chain joins TRBV19 and TRBJ2-1; TRBD1 matches at 10 bases. After removal of 4 bases from V and 9 bases from J, the junction contained 9 bases not matched to a gene. CDR3 length: 15 amino acids. Germline V gene sequence: CDR1 LNHDA, CDR2 SQIVND (reference sequence). The CDR3 bases are TGTGCCAGTAGTACGACAGGGGGCCCTGGGGCTGAGCAGTTCTTC. Protein product: CASSTTGGPGAEQFF.

The rearrangement uses TRBV3-1 (or the pseudogene TRBV3-2) and TRBJ1-5; 7 bases map to TRBD1. CDR3 length: 14 residues. Germline V lookup: CDR1 LGHDT, CDR2 YNNKEL (reference sequence). After removal of 6 bases from V and 5 bases from J, the junction contained 7 bases not matched to a gene. As DNA, the CDR3 is TGTGCCAGCAGGCGGGACAGACTCCATCAGCCCCAGCATTTT. Amino acids: CASRRDRLHQPQHF.

The chain combines TRBV28 with TRBJ2-7, with D possibly matching TRBD1 (6 bases). CDR3 length: 13 residues. CDR1 is MDHEN, CDR2 SYDVKM, per germline. With 5 bases removed from V and 0 bases from J, the gap between germline ends came to 8 bases. The chain's CDR3 is CASSRTDSYEQYF. CDR3 coding DNA: TGTGCCAGCAGTCGGACAGACTCCTACGAGCAGTACTTC.

This chain links TRBV30 with TRBJ2-5; D uncertain. The germline V and J ends were trimmed by 4 bases and 5 bases, with 17 bases remaining between them. Germline CDR1 is GTSNPN and CDR2 is SVGIG (reference sequence). This CDR3 region has 14 residues. CDR3 nucleotides: TGTGCCTGGATCTTCGGGCAGAACGGGGAGACCCAGTACTTC. Translated: CAWIFGQNGETQYF.

Only one count was recorded for this clone. This chain joins TRBV28 and TRBJ1-1, with TRBD1 identical over 7 bases. The CDR3 consists of 13 residues. J lost 8 bases, V lost 4 bases, and 7 bases had no gene match. Germline lookup yields CDR1 MDHEN and CDR2 SYDVKM. The CDR3 DNA is TGTGCCAGCAGTTCCGGACAGGAGAGAGAAGCTTTCTTT. This sequence encodes CASSSGQEREAFF.

This chain links TRBV6-5 with TRBJ2-7; D is possibly TRBD2 (5 bases). CDR3 size: 13 residues. CDR1 is MNHEY, CDR2 SVGAGI, per germline. V dropped 5 bases and J dropped 2 bases, with 10 bases sitting between them. CDR3 amino acids: CASSTDSPYEQYF. The CDR3 DNA sequence: TGTGCCAGCAGTACGGACTCTCCCTACGAGCAGTACTTC.

The V and J genes are TRBV5-4 and TRBJ2-1; D uncertain. The CDR3 is made up of 12 amino acids. Deletions cut 4 bases from V and 6 bases from J, with 8 bases between. Germline V CDR1 and CDR2: SGHNT, YYREEE (reference sequence). The CDR3 reads CASSPQGNEQFF. As DNA, the CDR3 is TGTGCCAGCAGCCCGCAAGGCAATGAGCAGTTCTTC.

This clone was seen only once. V usage is TRBV2 and J usage is TRBJ1-5; D is unclear. The germline V gene encodes CDR1 SNHLY and CDR2 FYNNEI. The CDR3 is 13 amino acids. Trimming left V 8 bases short and J 2 bases short, with 10 bases between. The CDR3 region has the DNA TGTGCCAGCGCTACGGAGGGCAATCAGCCCCAGCATTTT. Translated: CASATEGNQPQHF.

In this sample, this clone turned up a few times. The chain carries TRBV5-1 and TRBJ1-1; TRBD1 matches 9 bases. Germline V gives CDR1 SGHRS, CDR2 YFSETQ. With V trimmed by 3 bases and J by 4 bases, 7 bases remained unmatched. The CDR3 extends over 15 amino acids. The DNA of the CDR3 is TGCGCCAGCAGCTGGATGGGACAGGGTAGCACTGAAGCTTTCTTT. Translating gives CASSWMGQGSTEAFF. The entire variable domain, with the rest obtained from reference TRBV5-1 and TRBJ1-1, is as follows: KAGVTQTPRYLIKTRGQQVTLSCSPISGHRSVSWYQQTPGQGLQFLFEYFSETQRNKGNFPGRFSGRQFSNSRSEMNVSTLELGDSALYLCASSWMGQGSTEAFFGQGTRLTVV.

The chain carries TRBV11-3 and TRBJ2-1; 7 bases line up with TRBD2. The trim removed 1 base at V and 6 bases at J, leaving 6 bases unmatched. The CDR3 consists of 15 residues. The germline V gene encodes CDR1 SGHNT and CDR2 YENEEA. The CDR3 loop reads CASSLGEGRGNEQFF. CDR3 coding DNA: TGTGCCAGCAGCTTAGGGGAGGGCCGTGGCAATGAGCAGTTCTTC.

The gene calls are TRBV28 and TRBJ1-4; D unclear. The germline CDR1 and CDR2 sequences are MDHEN and SYDVKM. V gave up 5 bases and J gave up 5 bases, with 18 bases separating them. The CDR3 consists of 16 residues. CDR3 region: CASSTTIQMVNEKLFF. CDR3 sequence (DNA): TGTGCCAGCAGTACGACCATTCAAATGGTCAATGAAAAACTGTTTTTT. The full variable domain, with the rest looked up from reference TRBV28 and TRBJ1-4, is DVKVTQSSRYLVKRTGEKVFLECVQDMDHENMFWYRQDPGLGLRLIYFSYDVKMKEKGDIPEGYSVSREKKERFSLILESASTNQTSMYLCASSTTIQMVNEKLFFGSGTQLSVL.

This clone was detected only a few times. V usage is TRBV7-9 and J usage is TRBJ2-2; 9 bases align to TRBD1. J was trimmed by 6 bases and V by 5 bases; bases with no gene match: 4. CDR1 is SEHNR and CDR2 is FQNEAQ in the germline V gene (reference sequence). The CDR3 length is 14 residues. The CDR3 loop reads CASSLQGAAGELFF. The CDR3 DNA reads TGTGCCAGCAGCCTACAGGGGGCAGCCGGGGAGCTGTTTTTT.

The chain couples TRBV9 to TRBJ2-7; D assignment may be TRBD1 or TRBD2 (5 bases each). Trimming removed 0 bases from V and 8 bases from J, with 12 bases in between. The CDR3 runs 13 residues. Germline CDR1 is SGDLS and CDR2 is YYNGEE. The CDR3 here is CASSVEGQGQQYF. The CDR3 nucleotides are TGTGCCAGCAGCGTAGAAGGGCAGGGACAGCAGTACTTC. The full variable domain, rest sourced from reference TRBV9 and TRBJ2-7, is DSGVTQTPKHLITATGQRVTLRCSPRSGDLSVYWYQQSLDQGLQFLIQYYNGEERAKGNILERFSAQQFPDLHSELNLSSLELGDSALYFCASSVEGQGQQYFGPGTRLTVT.

This clone was seen more than once but under ten times. CDR3 nucleotide sequence: TGTGCCTGGAGTGATAAAGATTATGGCTACACCTTC. As protein: CAWSDKDYGYTF. This chain connects TRBV30 to TRBJ1-2; D is unresolved. Germline V gene lookup returns CDR1 GTSNPN and CDR2 SVGIG (reference sequence). Trimming took 1 base from V and 5 from J, leaving 8 bases between them. The CDR3 consists of 12 residues.

The V gene is TRBV15, the J gene TRBJ1-4; unclear D gene. Trimming removed 3 bases at V and 7 bases at J, with 12 bases between. The germline V gene has CDR1 LNHNV and CDR2 YYDKDF (reference sequence). This CDR3 is built from 14 residues. CDR3 residues: CATSRGTASEKLFF. The CDR3 DNA reads as TGTGCCACCAGCAGGGGCACGGCCAGTGAAAAACTGTTTTTT.

This clone is a singleton in its sample. This rearrangement joins TRBV5-4 to TRBJ2-7, with D tentatively TRBD1 (6 bases). The germline V gene has CDR1 SGHNT and CDR2 YYREEE (reference sequence). This CDR3 is 13 amino acids long. The V gene lost 4 bases and the J gene lost 3 bases, with 11 bases spanning the gap. The chain's CDR3 is CASSRSDSYEQYF. The DNA of the CDR3 is TGTGCCAGCAGCAGGTCGGACAGCTACGAGCAGTACTTC.

V usage is TRBV6-2 or TRBV6-3 and J usage is TRBJ2-1; TRBD2 agrees at 7 bases. The J segment lost 7 bases and the V segment lost 2 bases, leaving 14 bases of the junction unmatched. Germline loops: CDR1 MNHEY, CDR2 SVGEGT. The CDR3 extends over 17 amino acids. CDR3 sequence reads: CASSYGVVAGRSNEQFF. The CDR3 DNA reads as TGTGCCAGCAGTTACGGGGTAGTAGCGGGCCGCTCTAATGAGCAGTTCTTC.

CDR3 region: CASTTGSQPQHF. CDR3 sequence (DNA): TGCGCCAGTACTACAGGGTCCCAGCCCCAGCATTTT. This rearrangement joins TRBV10-2 to TRBJ1-5, with a weak D call TRBD1 (6 bases). This CDR3 comprises 12 residues. V was pared by 9 bases and J by 7 bases, with 13 bases between. Germline CDR1 WSHSY, CDR2 SAAADI.